This entry describes one T cell receptor (beta chain). This sample is drawn from a study of OX40 agonist ivuxolimab in advanced cancers. Study as a whole: Treatment received earlier with anti-PD-1, anti-PD-L1 or anti-CTLA-4 agents was allowed, and around 36% had some.

Clones were read by immunoSEQ multiplex PCR, and TCRdb kept only the in-frame ones, dropping some. This sample has about 46,000 clones, with about nine tenths found just once. The CDR3 is made up of 16 amino acids. Germline CDR1 and CDR2: MNHNS and SASEGT. The ends were cut back, 3 bases at V and 2 bases at J, with 16 bases in the middle. Material: CD4+ or CD8+ T cells sorted from blood, obtained in a trial of the OX40 agonist ivuxolimab. The clonotype comes from an adult with an advanced solid tumor such as melanoma, head and neck, liver or kidney cancer. This rearrangement joins TRBV6-1 to TRBJ1-2; perhaps TRBD1 as D (6 bases). The CDR3 sequence: CASSEMGGAQNYGYTF. CDR3 nucleotides: TGTGCCAGCAGTGAGATGGGGGGGGCTCAGAACTATGGCTACACCTTC.